This TCR beta chain was observed in a study of beta chain features in type 1 diabetes. CD4+ naive, central memory, regulatory and stem cell-like memory cells were sorted via CD45RO/CCR7/CD25/CD127/CD95/CD27. Each of the sorted populations had a purity greater than 95%. The study, taken as a whole, reports: Moderate but significant shortening of TCRB CDR3s was recorded in all four CD4+ subsets from Type 1 diabetes patients. Because the template was cDNA, high-expressing cells might be over-represented.

In its sample, this clone was seen a few times. The antigen is undetermined. Of the isolated RNA, all was reverse transcribed, and so the sequenced material was expressed TCRB transcripts. Only in-frame clones appear in the TCRdb table, and some are missing; sequencing was by immunoSEQ multiplex PCR. Among 600,000 to 700,000 clones listed, roughly 13% were seen once. Germline-derived CDR1 and CDR2 are MGHDK and SYGVNS. Trimming removed 8 bases at V and 7 bases at J, with 12 bases between. The CDR3 is 13 residues long. The sequencing sample was made of naive CD4+ T cells from blood. The chain combines TRBV25-1 with TRBJ1-6, with unresolved D. The source is a man younger than 30 with type 1 diabetes. The CDR3 DNA is TGTGCCAGCCGGGCGTCCGCGAATTCACCCCTCCACTTT. Amino acid sequence: CASRASANSPLHF.